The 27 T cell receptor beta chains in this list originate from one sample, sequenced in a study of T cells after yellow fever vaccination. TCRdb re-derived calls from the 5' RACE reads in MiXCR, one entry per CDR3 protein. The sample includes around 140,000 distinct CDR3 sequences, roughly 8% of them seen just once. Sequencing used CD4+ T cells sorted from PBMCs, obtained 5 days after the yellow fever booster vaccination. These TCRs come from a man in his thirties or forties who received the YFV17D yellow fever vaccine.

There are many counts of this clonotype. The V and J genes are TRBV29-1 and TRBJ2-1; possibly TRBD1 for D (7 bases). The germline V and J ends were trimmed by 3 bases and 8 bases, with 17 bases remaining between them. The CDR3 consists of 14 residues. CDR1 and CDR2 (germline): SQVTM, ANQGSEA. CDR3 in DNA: TGCAGCGTTGAGGCCTCAGGGGGGTTCGATGAGCAGTTCTTC. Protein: CSVEASGGFDEQFF.

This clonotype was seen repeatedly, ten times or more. CDR3 sequence (DNA): TGTGCCACCAGCAGGGAATTCCCCAGGACAGAGACCCAGTACTTC. Encoded protein: CATSREFPRTETQYF. The chain links TRBV15 to TRBJ2-5; D unresolved. There are 15 residues in the CDR3. Trimming stripped 3 bases from V and 4 bases from J, with 15 bases between. The germline CDR1 and CDR2 sequences are LNHNV and YYDKDF (reference sequence).

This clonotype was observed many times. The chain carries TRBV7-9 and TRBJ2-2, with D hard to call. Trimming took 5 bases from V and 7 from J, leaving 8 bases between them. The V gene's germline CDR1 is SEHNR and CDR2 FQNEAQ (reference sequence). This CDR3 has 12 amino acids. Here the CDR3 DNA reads TGTGCCAGCAGCCCCCATAACGGGGAGCTGTTTTTT. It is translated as CASSPHNGELFF. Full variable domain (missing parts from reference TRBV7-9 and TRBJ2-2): DTGVSQNPRHKITKRGQNVTFRCDPISEHNRLYWYRQTLGQGPEFLTYFQNEAQLEKSRLLSDRFSAERPKGSFSTLEIQRTEQGDSAMYLCASSPHNGELFFGEGSRLTVL.

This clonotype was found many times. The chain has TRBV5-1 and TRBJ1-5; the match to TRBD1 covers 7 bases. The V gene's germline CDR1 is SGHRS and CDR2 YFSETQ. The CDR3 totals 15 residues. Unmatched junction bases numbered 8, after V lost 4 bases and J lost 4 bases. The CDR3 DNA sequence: TGCGCCAGCAGCGCCCAGGGGGGGGCGAATCAGCCCCAGCATTTT. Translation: CASSAQGGANQPQHF.

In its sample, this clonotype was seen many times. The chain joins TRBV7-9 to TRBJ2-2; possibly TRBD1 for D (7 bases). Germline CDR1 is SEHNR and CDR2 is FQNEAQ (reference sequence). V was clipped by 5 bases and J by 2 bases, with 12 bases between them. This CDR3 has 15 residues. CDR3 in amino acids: CASSVGGGNTGELFF. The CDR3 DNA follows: TGTGCCAGCAGCGTCGGAGGGGGCAACACCGGGGAGCTGTTTTTT.

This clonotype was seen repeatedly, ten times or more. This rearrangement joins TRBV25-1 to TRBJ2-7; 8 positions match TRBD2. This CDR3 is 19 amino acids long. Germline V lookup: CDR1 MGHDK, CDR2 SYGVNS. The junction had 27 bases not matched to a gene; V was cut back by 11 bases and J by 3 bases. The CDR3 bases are TGTGCCCGATTGCAGGGCGGTCCACTAGAAGCGGGAGCTTGCTACGAGCAGTACTTC. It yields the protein CARLQGGPLEAGACYEQYF.

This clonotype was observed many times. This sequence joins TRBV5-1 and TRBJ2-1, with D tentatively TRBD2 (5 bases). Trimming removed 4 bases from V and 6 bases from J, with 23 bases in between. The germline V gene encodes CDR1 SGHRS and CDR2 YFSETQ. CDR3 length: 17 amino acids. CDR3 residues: CASSHGDVIARINEQFF. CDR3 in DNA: TGCGCCAGCAGCCACGGTGACGTGATAGCGCGGATCAATGAGCAGTTCTTC.

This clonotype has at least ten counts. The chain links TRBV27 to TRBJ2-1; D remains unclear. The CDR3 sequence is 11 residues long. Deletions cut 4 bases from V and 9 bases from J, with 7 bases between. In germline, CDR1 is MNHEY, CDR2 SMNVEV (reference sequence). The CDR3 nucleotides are TGTGCCAGCAGTTCCGTGGGTGAGCAGTTCTTC. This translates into CASSSVGEQFF.

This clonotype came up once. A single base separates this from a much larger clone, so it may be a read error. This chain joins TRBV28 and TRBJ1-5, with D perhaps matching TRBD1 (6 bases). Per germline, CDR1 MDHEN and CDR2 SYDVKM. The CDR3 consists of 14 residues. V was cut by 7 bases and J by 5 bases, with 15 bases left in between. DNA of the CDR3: TGTGCCAGCACCGGACAGACCCCTGATCAGCCCCAGCATTTT. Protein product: CASTGQTPDQPQHF.

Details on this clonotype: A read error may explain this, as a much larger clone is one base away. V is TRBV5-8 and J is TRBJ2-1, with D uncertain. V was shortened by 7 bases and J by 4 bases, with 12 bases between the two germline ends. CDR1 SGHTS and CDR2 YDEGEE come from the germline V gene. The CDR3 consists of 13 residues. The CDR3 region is CASCLFTYNEQFF. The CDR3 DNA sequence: TGTGCCAGCTGCCTGTTTACATACAATGAGCAGTTCTTC.

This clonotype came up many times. CDR3 in DNA: TGCGCCAGCAGCTCCCTGGGCGGGAGTGGGGATGAGCAGTTCTTC. It codes for CASSSLGGSGDEQFF. This sequence joins TRBV5-1 and TRBJ2-1, with 7 bases aligning to TRBD2. The trim removed 3 bases at V and 8 bases at J, leaving 11 bases unmatched. The V gene's germline CDR1 is SGHRS and CDR2 YFSETQ. CDR3 size: 15 residues.

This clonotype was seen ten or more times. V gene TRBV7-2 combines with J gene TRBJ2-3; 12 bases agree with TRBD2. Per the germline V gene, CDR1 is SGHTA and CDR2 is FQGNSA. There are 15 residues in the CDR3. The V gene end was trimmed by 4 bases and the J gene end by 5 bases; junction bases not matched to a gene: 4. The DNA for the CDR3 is TGTGCCAGCAGCTCTCCGGGACTAGCGGGAGATACGCAGTATTTT. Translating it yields CASSSPGLAGDTQYF.

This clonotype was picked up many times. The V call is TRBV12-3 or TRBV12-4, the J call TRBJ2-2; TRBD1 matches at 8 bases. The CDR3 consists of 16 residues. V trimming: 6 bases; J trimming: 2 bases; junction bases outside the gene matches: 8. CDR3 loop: CASRGQGLFNTGELFF. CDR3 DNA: TGTGCCAGCAGAGGACAGGGTCTGTTTAACACCGGGGAGCTGTTTTTT.

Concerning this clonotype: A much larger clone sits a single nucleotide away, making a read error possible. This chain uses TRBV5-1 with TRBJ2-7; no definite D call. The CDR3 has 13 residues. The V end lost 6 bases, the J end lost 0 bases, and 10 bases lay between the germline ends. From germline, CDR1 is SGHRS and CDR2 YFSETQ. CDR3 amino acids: CASNHGNSYEQYF. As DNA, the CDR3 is TGCGCCAGCAACCACGGAAACTCCTACGAGCAGTACTTC.

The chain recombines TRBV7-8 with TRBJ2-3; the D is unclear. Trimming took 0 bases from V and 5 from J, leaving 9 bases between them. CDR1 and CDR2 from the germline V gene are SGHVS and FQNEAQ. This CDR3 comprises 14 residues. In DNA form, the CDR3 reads TGTGCCAGCAGCTTAGCCTTCGTGGGAGATACGCAGTATTTT. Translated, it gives CASSLAFVGDTQYF.

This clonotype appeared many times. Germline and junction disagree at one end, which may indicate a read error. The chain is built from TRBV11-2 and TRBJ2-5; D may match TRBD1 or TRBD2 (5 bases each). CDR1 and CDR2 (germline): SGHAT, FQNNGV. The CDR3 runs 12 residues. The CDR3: CASSLPAGSSSF. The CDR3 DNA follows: TGTGCCAGCAGCTTACCTGCAGGGAGTTCAAGCTTC.

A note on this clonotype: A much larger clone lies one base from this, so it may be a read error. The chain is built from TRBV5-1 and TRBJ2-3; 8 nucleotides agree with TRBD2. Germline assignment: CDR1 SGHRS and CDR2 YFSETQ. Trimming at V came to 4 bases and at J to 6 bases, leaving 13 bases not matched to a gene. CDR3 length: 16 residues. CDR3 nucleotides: TGCGCCAGCAGCCAAAGACTAGCGAGGGCCGCGGATACGCAGTATTTT. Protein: CASSQRLARAADTQYF.

This chain's CDR3 is CSASRTSGRAGYEQYF. CDR3 coding DNA: TGCAGTGCCTCCCGGACTAGCGGGAGGGCCGGGTACGAGCAGTACTTC. The rearrangement links TRBV20-1 to TRBJ2-7; 15 nucleotides match TRBD2. This CDR3 is built from 16 residues. The germline CDR1 and CDR2 sequences are DFQATT and SNEGSKA (reference sequence). Trimming cost V 6 bases and J 4 bases; bases outside gene matches: 10.

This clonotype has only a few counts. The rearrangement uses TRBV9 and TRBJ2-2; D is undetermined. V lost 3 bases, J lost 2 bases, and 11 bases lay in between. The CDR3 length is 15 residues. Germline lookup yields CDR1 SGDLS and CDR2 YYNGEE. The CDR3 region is CASSARLYNTGELFF. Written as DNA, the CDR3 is TGTGCCAGCAGCGCCAGACTCTACAACACCGGGGAGCTGTTTTTT.

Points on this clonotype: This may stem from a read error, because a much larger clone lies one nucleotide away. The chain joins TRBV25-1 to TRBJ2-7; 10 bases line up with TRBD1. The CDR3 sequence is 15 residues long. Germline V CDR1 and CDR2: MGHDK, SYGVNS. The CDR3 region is CASIEPGQGIYEQYF. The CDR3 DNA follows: TGTGCCAGCATTGAACCGGGACAGGGGATTTACGAGCAGTACTTC.

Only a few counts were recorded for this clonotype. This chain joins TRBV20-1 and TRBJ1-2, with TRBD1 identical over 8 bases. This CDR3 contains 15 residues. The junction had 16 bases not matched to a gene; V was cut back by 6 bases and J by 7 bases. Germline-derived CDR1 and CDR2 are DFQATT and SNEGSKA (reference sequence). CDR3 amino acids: CSAVTHGQGGSGYTF. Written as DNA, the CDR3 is TGCAGTGCCGTAACACACGGACAGGGAGGCTCTGGCTACACCTTC.

CDR3 nucleotides: TGTGCCAGCAGAGTTGGACTAACTACTGGGGCCAACGTCCTGACTTTC. Protein sequence: CASRVGLTTGANVLTF. The chain is built from TRBV7-9 and TRBJ2-6, with a possible D match to TRBD2 (6 bases). V was pared by 6 bases and J by 2 bases, with 14 bases between. The CDR3 spans 16 residues. Germline V gene data show CDR1 as SEHNR and CDR2 as FQNEAQ (reference sequence).

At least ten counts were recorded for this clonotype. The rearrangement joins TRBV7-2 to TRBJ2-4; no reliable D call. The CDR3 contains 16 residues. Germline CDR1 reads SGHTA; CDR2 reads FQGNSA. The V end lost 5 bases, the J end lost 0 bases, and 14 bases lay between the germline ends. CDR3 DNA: TGTGCCAGCAGCCCGTGGGCGGAAGGAGCCAAAAACATTCAGTACTTC. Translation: CASSPWAEGAKNIQYF. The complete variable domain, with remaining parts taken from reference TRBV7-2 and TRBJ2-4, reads GAGVSQSPSNKVTEKGKDVELRCDPISGHTALYWYRQSLGQGLEFLIYFQGNSAPDKSGLPSDRFSAERTGGSVSTLTIQRTQQEDSAVYLCASSPWAEGAKNIQYFGAGTRLSVL.

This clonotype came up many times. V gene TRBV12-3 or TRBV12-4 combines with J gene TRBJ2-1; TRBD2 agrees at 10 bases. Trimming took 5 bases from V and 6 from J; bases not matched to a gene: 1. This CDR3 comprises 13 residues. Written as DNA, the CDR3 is TGTGCCAGCAGTAGCGGGAGGGCCAATGAGCAGTTCTTC. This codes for CASSSGRANEQFF.

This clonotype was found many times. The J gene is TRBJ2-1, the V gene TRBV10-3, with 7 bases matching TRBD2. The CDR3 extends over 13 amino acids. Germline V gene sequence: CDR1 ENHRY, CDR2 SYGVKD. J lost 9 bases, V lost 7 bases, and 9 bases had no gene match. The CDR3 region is CAITAGEASEQFF. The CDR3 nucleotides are TGTGCCATCACGGCGGGAGAGGCAAGTGAGCAGTTCTTC.

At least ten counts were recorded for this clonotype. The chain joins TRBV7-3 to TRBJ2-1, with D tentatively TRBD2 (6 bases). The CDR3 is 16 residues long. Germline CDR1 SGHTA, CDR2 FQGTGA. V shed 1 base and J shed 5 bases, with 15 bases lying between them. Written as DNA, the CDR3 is TGTGCCAGCAGCTTAATTGGCGGGACGACAGACAATGAGCAGTTCTTC. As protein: CASSLIGGTTDNEQFF.

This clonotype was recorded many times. The CDR3 DNA is TGTGCCAGCAGCTTAATCCCTAGCGGGAGGCCCGAGACCCAGTACTTC. This gives the protein CASSLIPSGRPETQYF. The rearrangement links TRBV7-3 to TRBJ2-5; 11 bases map to TRBD2. Germline loops: CDR1 SGHTA, CDR2 FQGTGA. Trimming removed 1 base from V and 5 bases from J; junction bases left unmatched: 6. CDR3 length equals 16 residues.